Each of the 5 T cell receptor beta chains below was sequenced from the same sample in a study of OX40 agonist ivuxolimab in advanced cancers. The repertoire was sequenced with immunoSEQ multiplex PCR; TCRdb's copy has only in-frame clones and lacks some. The sample contains about 36,000 clones, about 80% of which appear only once. The starting material was CD4+ or CD8+ T cells sorted from blood, obtained in a trial of the OX40 agonist ivuxolimab. The source is an adult with an advanced solid tumor such as melanoma, head and neck, liver or kidney cancer.

J is TRBJ1-4 and V is TRBV6-5, with D possibly matching TRBD1 (5 bases). The CDR3 has 15 residues. The ends were cut back, 4 bases at V and 7 bases at J, with 16 bases in the middle. Per the germline V gene, CDR1 is MNHEY and CDR2 is SVGAGI. The DNA of the CDR3 is TGTGCCAGCAGTTTCGCCGGGACGGGGGGTGAAAAACTGTTTTTT. Translated, it gives CASSFAGTGGEKLFF.

The chain combines TRBV5-1 with TRBJ2-2; D call uncertain. The CDR3 is made up of 15 amino acids. V was shortened by 0 bases and J by 0 bases, with 6 bases between the two germline ends. Germline loops: CDR1 SGHRS, CDR2 YFSETQ. The DNA for the CDR3 is TGCGCCAGCAGCTTGGACTTCACGAACACCGGGGAGCTGTTTTTT. This sequence encodes CASSLDFTNTGELFF.

This clone was seen once. The V gene is TRBV5-4, the J gene TRBJ2-1; 8 bases agree with TRBD1. With 3 bases clipped from V and 3 bases from J, the junction kept 5 bases outside the gene matches. The CDR3 spans 15 residues. Germline-derived CDR1 and CDR2 are SGHNT and YYREEE (reference sequence). The CDR3 region is CASSSETGVYNEQFF. The DNA of the CDR3 is TGTGCCAGCAGCTCGGAGACAGGGGTCTACAATGAGCAGTTCTTC.

This clone occurred a few times. The J gene is TRBJ2-5, the V gene TRBV2, with D possibly matching TRBD2 (7 bases). CDR1 is SNHLY and CDR2 is FYNNEI in the germline V gene. The CDR3 covers 13 residues. Deletions cut 3 bases from V and 5 bases from J, with 10 bases between. The CDR3 nucleotides are TGTGCCAGCAGTGACGGGGGGCCGGAGACCCAGTACTTC. Translating gives CASSDGGPETQYF.

The chain joins TRBV4-1 to TRBJ2-3, with D tentatively TRBD1 (6 bases). The CDR3 has 15 residues. The ends were cut back, 4 bases at V and 2 bases at J, with 13 bases in the middle. The germline gives CDR1 MGHRA, CDR2 YSYEKL. The CDR3 coding sequence is TGCGCCAGCAGCCGGGACAAGACTCTCACAGATACGCAGTATTTT. Translation: CASSRDKTLTDTQYF.